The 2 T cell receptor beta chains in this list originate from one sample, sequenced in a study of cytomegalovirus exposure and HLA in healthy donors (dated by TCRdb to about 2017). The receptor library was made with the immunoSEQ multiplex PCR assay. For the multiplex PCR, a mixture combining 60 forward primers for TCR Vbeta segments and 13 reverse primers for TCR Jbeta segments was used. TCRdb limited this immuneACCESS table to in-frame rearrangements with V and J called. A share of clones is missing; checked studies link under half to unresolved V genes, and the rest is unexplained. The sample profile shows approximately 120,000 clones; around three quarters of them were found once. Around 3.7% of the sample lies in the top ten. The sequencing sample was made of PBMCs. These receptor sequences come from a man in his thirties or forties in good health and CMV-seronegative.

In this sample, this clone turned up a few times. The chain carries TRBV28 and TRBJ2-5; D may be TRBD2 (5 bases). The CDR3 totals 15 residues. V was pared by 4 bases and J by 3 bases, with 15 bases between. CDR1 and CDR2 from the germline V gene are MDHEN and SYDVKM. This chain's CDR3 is CASSSSRGVEETQYF. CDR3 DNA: TGTGCCAGCAGTTCCTCACGGGGAGTAGAAGAGACCCAGTACTTC.

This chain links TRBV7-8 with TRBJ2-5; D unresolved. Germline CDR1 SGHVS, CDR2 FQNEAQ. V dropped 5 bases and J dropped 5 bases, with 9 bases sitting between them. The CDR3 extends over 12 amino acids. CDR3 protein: CASSQKQETQYF. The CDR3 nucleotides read TGTGCCAGCAGCCAAAAACAGGAGACCCAGTACTTC.